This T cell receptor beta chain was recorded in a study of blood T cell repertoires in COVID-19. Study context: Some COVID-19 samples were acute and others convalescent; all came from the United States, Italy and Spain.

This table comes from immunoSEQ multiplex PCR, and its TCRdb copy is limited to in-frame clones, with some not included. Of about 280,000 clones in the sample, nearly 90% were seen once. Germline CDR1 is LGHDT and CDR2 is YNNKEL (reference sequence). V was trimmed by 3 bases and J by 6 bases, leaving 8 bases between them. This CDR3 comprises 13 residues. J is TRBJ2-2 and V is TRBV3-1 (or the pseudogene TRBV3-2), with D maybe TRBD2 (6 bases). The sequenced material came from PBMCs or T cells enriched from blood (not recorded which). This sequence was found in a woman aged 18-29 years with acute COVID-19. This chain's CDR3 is CASSQDYPGELFF. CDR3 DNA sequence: TGTGCCAGCAGCCAGGACTACCCCGGGGAGCTGTTTTTT.